This record concerns one T cell receptor beta chain sequence. The antigen remains unidentified. This sample stems from a study of shared clonotypes between healthy human individuals. CD45RO negativity and positive selection for CCR7 defined naive CD8 cells, a population that excluded terminally differentiated effector memory CD45RA+ cells. Study observations and caveats: A limitation of the genetic and exposure-history diversity represented arose from few donors.

Deletions cut 1 base from V and 3 bases from J, with 19 bases between. This CDR3 contains 18 residues. Germline assignment: CDR1 SGHVS and CDR2 FQNEAQ. On sorted subsets, replicate PCRs used about 180 ng DNA, or tens of thousands of T cell genomes. Repertoires were generated with immunoSEQ multiplex PCR, while TCRdb's copy carries only in-frame clones and drops some. The sample has about 2 million clones, around 96% seen once; the top ten hold 0.9% to 1.4%. The sequenced sample consisted of naive CD8+ T cells sorted from blood. The clonotype comes from a man in his late teens or twenties in good health. The chain couples TRBV7-8 to TRBJ2-1; no definite D call. The CDR3 DNA reads as TGTGCCAGCAGCTTAGATTACGCAGGAAACCCCGACTACAATGAGCAGTTCTTC. This sequence encodes CASSLDYAGNPDYNEQFF. Supplemented by reference TRBV7-8 and TRBJ2-1, the full variable domain reads GAGVSQSPRYKVAKRGQDVALRCDPISGHVSLFWYQQALGQGPEFLTYFQNEAQLDKSGLPSDRFFAERPEGSVSTLKIQRTQQEDSAVYLCASSLDYAGNPDYNEQFFGPGTRLTVL.